This paragraph reports one T cell receptor (beta chain). No antigen is known for it. The data derive from a study of Tregs in tolerant kidney transplant recipients. Study summary: Related graft donors supplied nonmyeloablative bone marrow transplants, and mixed chimerism was transient. General study findings and limits: Expanding Tregs on activated donor B cells appeared to best identify donor-specific TCRbeta clones. For some patients, primers changed over time, blocking nucleotide-level comparison.

This CDR3 is 16 amino acids long. Unstimulated Tregs (CD4+CD25+CD127-) and CD4+CD25- non-Tregs were sorted from PBMCs. The table came from immunoSEQ multiplex PCR; TCRdb's copy has only in-frame clones and leaves some out. The data show tens of thousands of clones, 85% to 90% seen once. The specimen comprised CD4+ T cells from blood, sampled before the transplant. The source of this sequence is a human donor who received a combined kidney and bone marrow transplant. The chain recombines TRBV21-1 with TRBJ2-1; TRBD1 was called by the table and not checked on the DNA. TRBV21-1 is classified as a pseudogene. The CDR3 region has the DNA TGTGCCAGCAGCAAAGGTTGGGACAGGGTTCCGGCCGGCACGTTCTTC. This codes for CASSKGWDRVPAGTFF.